This record looks at one T cell receptor (beta chain) sequence and its context. Antigen unknown. The data belong to a study of shared clonotypes between healthy human individuals. General observations from the study: The rarefaction results pointed to incomplete sorted-subset sequencing despite large depth. Compared with clonotypes that all four donors shared, non-shared clonotypes had lower generation probabilities.

Libraries were prepared by immunoSEQ multiplex PCR; TCRdb keeps only in-frame clonotypes and omits some of them. The data show millions of clones, around 96% seen once. It was CD45RO-negative cells, positively selected for CCR7, that made up naive CD8 cells, with terminally differentiated effector memory CD45RA+ cells excluded. The CDR3 totals 13 residues. Germline lookup yields CDR1 SNHLY and CDR2 FYNNEI. V lost 6 bases to trimming and J lost 5 bases, with 14 bases between them. The sequence derives from a man aged 18 to 35 in good health. The rearrangement uses TRBV2 and TRBJ2-7, with D unresolved. The sequenced sample was naive CD8+ T cells sorted from blood. The CDR3: CASRGSSADEQYF. For the CDR3, the DNA is TGTGCCAGCAGGGGTAGTTCGGCCGACGAGCAGTACTTC.